The subject of this entry is one TCR beta chain. This clone was found once. Its antigen is still unknown. No much larger clone is present one base from it, and per-base qualities are unavailable. The data are from a study of vaccination effects on CD4 cells after COVID-19 (dated by TCRdb to between 2021 and 2023). Regarding the research as a whole: Each participant got two doses of an mRNA SARS-CoV-2 vaccine, either BNT162b2 or mRNA-1273. Cultures from other donors in the study were sequenced with the Oncomine TCR Beta short-read assay on an Illumina iSeq 100. SARS-CoV-2 spike-specific CD4+ TCR repertoires were compared before and after mRNA vaccination in COVID-19 convalescent patients and in infection-naive vaccine recipients. A total of 10 COVID-19 convalescent patients and a few SARS-CoV-2-naive healthy vaccine recipients were included in the full study. Pre-vaccine samples from a couple of convalescent patients were drawn 16 days and one week before the first dose, 142 and 148 days after COVID-19 diagnosis.

In the ViraFEST assay, PBMC were stimulated with viral peptide pools, and antigen-specific CD4+ T cell clonotypes were then identified by expansion using TCR sequencing. After less than 13 days of culture, CD4+ T cells were isolated with the EasySep CD4+ T cell isolation kit. PCR-confirmed SARS-CoV-2 infection had occurred in convalescent patients between March and December 2020, before the Alpha, Beta and Delta variants emerged in the United States. Each well held 2 million to 2.5 million PBMC cultured in IMDM containing approximately 5.2% human AB serum, around 10 IU/ml IL-2 and gentamicin, along with around 11 ug/ml peptides. On days 3 and 7, half of the culture medium was replaced with fresh IL-2-containing medium. Each peptide stimulation condition was cultured in triplicate wells unless otherwise noted. PBMC were separated from whole blood using Ficoll-Paque Plus gradient centrifugation and were then either cryopreserved at -140C or used fresh. The overlapping peptide pools covered the spike proteins of SARS-CoV-2 as well as those of the common cold coronaviruses HCoV-NL63, HCoV-OC43 and HCoV-229E. The QIAamp micro DNA kit was used to extract genomic DNA from the cultured CD4+ T cells.

Library method: the immunoSEQ multiplex PCR assay. TCR beta CDR3 sequencing was performed on DNA from the cultured, isolated CD4+ T cells. The study's processing was this. Non-productive TCR sequences were removed and reads were trimmed to the CDR3 region, keeping CDR3s of at least 7 amino acids. The MANAFEST web app was used to identify antigen-specific clonotypes by comparing expansion in peptide wells with expansion in reference cultures. To count as positive, a clone had to show expansion at FDR<0.05 compared with the reference and with all other wells, an odds ratio above 5, and a frequency above 0.1% in two replicate wells. A clonotype was called cross-reactive if it was significantly expanded both in SARS-CoV-2 spike wells and in at least one common cold coronavirus spike condition. CDR3 similarity was assessed by Levenshtein distance with the stringdist R package, and unrooted trees were built with ape in R 3.6.1. This is the immuneACCESS table as TCRdb keeps it, with only in-frame sequences that have V and J called. A part of the clones is gone; compared with another copy, unresolved V genes explain less than half, and the rest is unexplained. V and J calls and clone size are as listed in that table; D and trimming were resolved from the DNA. The sample contains 20,000 to 30,000 clones, approximately 69% of them found a single time. Around 19% of the sample lies in the top ten.

The CDR3 runs 12 amino acids, cysteine and phenylalanine included. Only the CDR3 region is kept as DNA, spanning 36 bases read in frame from base 1. The germline V gene yields MNHEY for CDR1 and SVGAGI for CDR2. V is shortened by 4 bases, J by 12 bases, and the region joining them spans 13 bases. Summary of the overall study and its limitations: Only a small number of convalescent patients were included, and no early post-infection timepoints were available, which limited the study. Both infection-induced and vaccine-induced clones contracted markedly at late post-vaccination timepoints, which is consistent with waning T cell responses. Among convalescent patients, the spike-reactive repertoire after vaccination was made up mainly of new vaccine-induced clones that were largely distinct from the clones induced by infection.

The V and J segments used are TRBV6-5 and TRBJ2-1, with a tentative D gene TRBD1 over 6 matching bases. Sequenced material: CD4+ T cells from PBMCs cultured with SARS-CoV-2 spike peptides, taken before COVID-19 vaccination. The cell subset or site label, as the study defines it: SARS-CoV-2 spike overlapping peptide pool stimulation. The clonotype was recovered from a human donor who had a prior SARS-CoV-2 infection. The CDR3 reads as follows: CASSSTGFLQFF. The bases read TGTGCCAGCAGTTCAACAGGGTTTTTGCAGTTCTTC.